The clone carrying this T cell receptor beta chain was seen ten or more times. The antigen is unknown. In the library, individual cDNA molecules carried attached unique molecular identifiers. TCRdb called the 5' RACE reads again in MiXCR, with one record for every CDR3 protein. The sample has 70,000 to 75,000 distinct CDR3 sequences; over 9% are singletons. V lost 5 bases and J lost 7, with 15 bases in between. CDR1 and CDR2 (germline): MNHNS, SASEGT. The CDR3 loop spans 14 amino acids. These data originate in a study of early T cells in non-severe SARS-CoV-2 infection. Turning to the study itself: Sequencing was performed on bulk RNA from unsorted whole blood, leaving chains unpaired.

Study observations and caveats: The VDJdb matching leaned toward anti-spike CD8 responses and overlooked private and CD4 specificities.

The material sequenced was whole blood. This sequence was found in an adult who was a healthcare worker with PCR-confirmed SARS-CoV-2 infection or an uninfected control (not recorded which). V and J are TRBV6-1 and TRBJ2-1, with unresolved D. This CDR3 reads CASSPMIAFNEQFF. The CDR3 region has the DNA TGTGCCAGCAGTCCCATGATAGCATTTAATGAGCAGTTCTTC.